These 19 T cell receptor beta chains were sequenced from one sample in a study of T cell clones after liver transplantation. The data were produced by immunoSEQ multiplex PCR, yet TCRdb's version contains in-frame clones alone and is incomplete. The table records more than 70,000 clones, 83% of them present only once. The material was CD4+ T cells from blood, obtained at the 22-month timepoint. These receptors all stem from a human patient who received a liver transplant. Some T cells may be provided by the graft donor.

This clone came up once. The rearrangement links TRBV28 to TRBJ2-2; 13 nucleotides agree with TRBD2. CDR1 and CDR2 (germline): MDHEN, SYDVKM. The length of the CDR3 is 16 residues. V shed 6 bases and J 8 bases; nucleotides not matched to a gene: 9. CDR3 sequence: CASRTGLAGVSGELFF. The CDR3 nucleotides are TGTGCCAGCAGAACCGGACTAGCGGGAGTATCAGGGGAGCTGTTTTTT.

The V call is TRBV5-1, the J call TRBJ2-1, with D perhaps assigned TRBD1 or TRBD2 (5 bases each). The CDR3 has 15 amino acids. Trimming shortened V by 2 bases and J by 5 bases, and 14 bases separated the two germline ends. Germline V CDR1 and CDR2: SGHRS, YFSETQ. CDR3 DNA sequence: TGCGCCAGCAGCTTCGGGGCAGGGACGAACAATGAGCAGTTCTTC. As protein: CASSFGAGTNNEQFF.

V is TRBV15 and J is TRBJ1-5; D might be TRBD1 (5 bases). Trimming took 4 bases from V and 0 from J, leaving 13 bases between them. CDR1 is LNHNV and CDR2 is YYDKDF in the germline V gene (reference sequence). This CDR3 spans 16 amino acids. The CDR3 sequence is CATSKNRGNSNQPQHF. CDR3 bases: TGTGCCACCAGCAAGAATCGGGGCAATAGCAATCAGCCCCAGCATTTT.

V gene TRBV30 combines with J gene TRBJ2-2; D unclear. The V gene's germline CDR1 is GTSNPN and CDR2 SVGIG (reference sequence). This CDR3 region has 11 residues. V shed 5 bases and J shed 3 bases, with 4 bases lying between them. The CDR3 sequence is CAWADTGELFF. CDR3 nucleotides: TGTGCCTGGGCCGACACCGGGGAGCTGTTTTTT. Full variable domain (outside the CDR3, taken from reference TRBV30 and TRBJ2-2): SQTIHQWPATLVQPVGSPLSLECTVEGTSNPNLYWYRQAAGRGLQLLFYSVGIGQISSEVPQNLSASRPQDRQFILSSKKLLLSDSGFYLCAWADTGELFFGEGSRLTVL.

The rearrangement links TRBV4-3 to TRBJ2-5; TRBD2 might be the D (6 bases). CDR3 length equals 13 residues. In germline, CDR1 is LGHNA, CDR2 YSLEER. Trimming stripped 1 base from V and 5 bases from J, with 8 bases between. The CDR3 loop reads CASSQGRGETQYF. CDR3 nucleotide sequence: TGCGCCAGCAGCCAAGGCCGGGGGGAGACCCAGTACTTC.

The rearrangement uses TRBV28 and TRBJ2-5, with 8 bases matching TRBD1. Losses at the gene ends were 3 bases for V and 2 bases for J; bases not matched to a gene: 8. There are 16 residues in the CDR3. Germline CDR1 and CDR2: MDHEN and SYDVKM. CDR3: CASSLFRNRGQETQYF. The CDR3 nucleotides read TGTGCCAGCAGTTTGTTTCGCAACAGGGGGCAAGAGACCCAGTACTTC.

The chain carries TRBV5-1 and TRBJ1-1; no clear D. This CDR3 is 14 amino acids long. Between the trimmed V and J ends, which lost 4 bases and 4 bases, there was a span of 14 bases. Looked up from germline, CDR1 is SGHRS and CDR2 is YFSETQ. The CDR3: CASSRQIWSTEAFF. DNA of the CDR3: TGCGCCAGCAGCCGACAAATATGGAGCACTGAAGCTTTCTTT. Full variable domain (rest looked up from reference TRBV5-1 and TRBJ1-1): KAGVTQTPRYLIKTRGQQVTLSCSPISGHRSVSWYQQTPGQGLQFLFEYFSETQRNKGNFPGRFSGRQFSNSRSEMNVSTLELGDSALYLCASSRQIWSTEAFFGQGTRLTVV.

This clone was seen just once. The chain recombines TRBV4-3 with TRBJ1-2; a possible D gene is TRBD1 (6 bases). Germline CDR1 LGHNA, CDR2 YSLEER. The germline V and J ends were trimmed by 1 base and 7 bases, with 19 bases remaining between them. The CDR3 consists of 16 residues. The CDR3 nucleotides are TGCGCCAGCAGCCAAGGGTTTAAGACAGGAGCCTTTGGCTACACCTTC. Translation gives CASSQGFKTGAFGYTF.

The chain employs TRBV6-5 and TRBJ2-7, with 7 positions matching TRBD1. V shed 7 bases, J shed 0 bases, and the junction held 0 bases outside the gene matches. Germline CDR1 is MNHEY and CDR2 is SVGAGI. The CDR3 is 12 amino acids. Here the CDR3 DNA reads TGTGCCAGCAAGGGGGCCTCCTACGAGCAGTACTTC. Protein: CASKGASYEQYF.

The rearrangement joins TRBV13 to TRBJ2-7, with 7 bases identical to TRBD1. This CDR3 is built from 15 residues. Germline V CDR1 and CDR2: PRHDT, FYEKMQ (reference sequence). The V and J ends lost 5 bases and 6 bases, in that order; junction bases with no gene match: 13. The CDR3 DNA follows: TGTGCCAGCAGCCAAATGAGGGGGCTCCTACGCGAGCAGTACTTC. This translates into CASSQMRGLLREQYF.

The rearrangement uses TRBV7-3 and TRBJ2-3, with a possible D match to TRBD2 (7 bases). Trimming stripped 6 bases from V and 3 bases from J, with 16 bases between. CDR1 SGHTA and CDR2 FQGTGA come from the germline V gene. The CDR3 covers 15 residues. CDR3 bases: TGTGCCAGCAGTTTCAGAGGGGGGGCGACAGATACGCAGTATTTT. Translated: CASSFRGGATDTQYF.

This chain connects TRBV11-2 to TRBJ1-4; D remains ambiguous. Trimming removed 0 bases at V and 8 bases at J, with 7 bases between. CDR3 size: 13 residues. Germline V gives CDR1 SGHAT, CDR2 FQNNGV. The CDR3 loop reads CASSLEKGEKLFF. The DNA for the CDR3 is TGTGCCAGCAGCTTAGAGAAAGGGGAAAAACTGTTTTTT.

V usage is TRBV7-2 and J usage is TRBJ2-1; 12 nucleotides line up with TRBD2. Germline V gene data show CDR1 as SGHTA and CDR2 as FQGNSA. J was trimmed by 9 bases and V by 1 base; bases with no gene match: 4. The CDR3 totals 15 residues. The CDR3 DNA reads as TGTGCCAGCAGCTTAGGTCTAGCGGGAGGGCCTGAGCAGTTCTTC. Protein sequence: CASSLGLAGGPEQFF.

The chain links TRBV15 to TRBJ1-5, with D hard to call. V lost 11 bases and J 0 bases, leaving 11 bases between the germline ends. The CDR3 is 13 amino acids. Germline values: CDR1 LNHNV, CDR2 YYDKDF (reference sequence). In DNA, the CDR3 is TGTGCCCAGCCAGGTGGTAGCAATCAGCCCCAGCATTTT. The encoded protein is CAQPGGSNQPQHF.

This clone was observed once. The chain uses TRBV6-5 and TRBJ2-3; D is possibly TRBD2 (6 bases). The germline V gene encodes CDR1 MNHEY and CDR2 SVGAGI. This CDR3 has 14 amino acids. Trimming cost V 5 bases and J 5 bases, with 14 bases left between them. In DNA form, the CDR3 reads TGTGCCAGCAGTCTGTCTAGCGCCCAAGATACGCAGTATTTT. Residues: CASSLSSAQDTQYF.

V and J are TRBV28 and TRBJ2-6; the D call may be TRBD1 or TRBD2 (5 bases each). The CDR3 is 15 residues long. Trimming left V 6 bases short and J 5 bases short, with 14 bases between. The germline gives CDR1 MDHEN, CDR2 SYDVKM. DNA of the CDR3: TGTGCCAGCAGCTGGGACGCGTCCAGGGCCAACGTCCTGACTTTC. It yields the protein CASSWDASRANVLTF.

This chain's CDR3 is CASRIREIGELFF. CDR3 DNA sequence: TGTGCCAGCAGAATCAGGGAGATCGGGGAGCTGTTTTTT. The chain uses TRBV6-5 and TRBJ2-2; D may match TRBD1 or TRBD2 (5 bases each). The CDR3 covers 13 residues. Between the trimmed V and J ends, which lost 6 bases and 7 bases, there was a span of 12 bases. Germline V gene data show CDR1 as MNHEY and CDR2 as SVGAGI.

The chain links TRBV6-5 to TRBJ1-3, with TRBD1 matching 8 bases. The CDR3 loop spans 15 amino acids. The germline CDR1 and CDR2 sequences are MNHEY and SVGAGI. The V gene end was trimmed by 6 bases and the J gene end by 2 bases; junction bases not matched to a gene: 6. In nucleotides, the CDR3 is TGTGCCAGCAGGGTGTACAGGGGGGCTGGAAACACCATATATTTT. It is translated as CASRVYRGAGNTIYF.

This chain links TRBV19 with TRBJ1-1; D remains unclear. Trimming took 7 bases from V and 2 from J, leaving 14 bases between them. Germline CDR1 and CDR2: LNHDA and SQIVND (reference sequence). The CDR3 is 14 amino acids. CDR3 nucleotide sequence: TGTGCCAGTAAGATGCGTAACAGTAACACTGAAGCTTTCTTT. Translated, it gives CASKMRNSNTEAFF.